The rows below give T cell receptor beta chains drawn from one sample of a study of T cell repertoires in cytomegalovirus infection. Via MiXCR, TCRdb re-called the reads, giving one row per CDR3 protein. Here the sample spans hundreds of thousands of distinct CDR3 sequences, under 40% being singletons. Sequences were obtained from PBMCs. These receptors were taken from a human donor in good health (CMV status not recorded). Some clones in this sample may be carry-over from other donors' samples. The CDR3 runs from the conserved cysteine through the conserved F or W. Each record gives: J gene, clone size, V gene, D gene, CDR3 protein, CDR3 DNA. The D gene is left open where the match is weak. Expanded clones are given a class, and other clones once, few, many or no size at all.

TRBJ1-2	-	TRBV5-5	-	CASSQRPDLVLYGYTF	TGTGCCAGCAGCCAACGTCCGGACCTAGTCCTTTATGGCTACACCTTC
TRBJ2-1	-	TRBV28	-	CASLSAISSYNEQFF	TGTGCCAGCCTGTCTGCAATATCCTCATACAATGAGCAGTTCTTC
TRBJ1-2	many	TRBV6-1	-	CASRPDGMPNYGYTF	TGTGCCAGCAGGCCGGACGGGATGCCTAACTATGGCTACACCTTC
TRBJ1-3	-	TRBV19	TRBD1	CASSTGQVSGNTIYF	TGTGCCAGTAGTACCGGACAGGTCTCTGGAAACACCATATATTTT
TRBJ2-1	-	TRBV7-6	TRBD2	CASSLSGGAAIYNEQFF	TGTGCCAGCAGCTTAAGCGGGGGGGCTGCAATTTACAATGAGCAGTTCTTC
TRBJ2-2	-	TRBV6-6	-	CASSFLGAANTGELFF	TGTGCCAGCAGTTTCCTTGGGGCAGCCAACACCGGGGAGCTGTTTTTT
TRBJ2-7	few	TRBV2	-	CASKDAYEQYF	TGTGCCAGCAAGGATGCCTACGAGCAGTACTTC
TRBJ1-6	-	TRBV6-1	-	CASSTGAWGNNSPLHF	TGTGCCAGCAGTACGGGGGCGTGGGGGAATAATTCACCCCTCCACTTT
TRBJ2-5	few	TRBV12-3/TRBV12-4	-	CASSFSGLGETQYF	TGTGCCAGCAGTTTCAGCGGGCTTGGAGAGACCCAGTACTTC
TRBJ2-2	-	TRBV11-2	-	CASRSSSPGELFF	TGTGCCAGCAGGTCGAGCAGTCCCGGGGAGCTGTTTTTT
TRBJ2-3	many	TRBV7-2	TRBD2	CASSRGGSVDTQYF	TGTGCCAGCAGCCGGGGGGGCTCTGTGGATACGCAGTATTTT
TRBJ2-3	-	TRBV15	-	CATSREGTAGDTQYF	TGTGCCACCAGCAGAGAGGGAACAGCCGGAGATACGCAGTATTTT
TRBJ2-7	many	TRBV7-8	-	CASSIRDYEQYF	TGTGCCAGCAGCATTCGTGACTACGAGCAGTACTTC
TRBJ2-4	few	TRBV19	TRBD1	CASSILQGAHIQYF	TGTGCCAGTAGTATCCTCCAGGGGGCTCACATTCAGTACTTC
TRBJ2-1	-	TRBV20-1	-	CSARRPGVYDEQFF	TGCAGTGCTAGACGCCCAGGGGTTTATGATGAGCAGTTCTTC
TRBJ1-5	few	TRBV19	TRBD1	CAGGQGSQPQHF	TGTGCCGGCGGACAGGGAAGTCAGCCCCAGCATTTT
TRBJ2-2	few	TRBV12-3/TRBV12-4	-	CASSSSAGELFF	TGTGCCAGCAGTTCTAGCGCCGGGGAGCTGTTTTTT
TRBJ1-1	few	TRBV6-8	-	CASSYDGNAEAFF	TGTGCCAGCAGTTACGACGGGAACGCTGAAGCTTTCTTT
TRBJ2-6	-	TRBV19	-	CASSPDYVGANVLTF	TGTGCCAGTAGTCCCGACTACGTCGGGGCCAACGTCCTGACTTTC
TRBJ2-7	-	TRBV7-3	-	CSSSQSGTLAYEQYF	TGTTCCAGCAGCCAGTCCGGGACTTTAGCCTACGAGCAGTACTTC
TRBJ2-3	-	TRBV5-1	-	CASSRRDRTDTQYF	TGCGCCAGCAGCCGTAGGGATCGCACAGATACGCAGTATTTT
TRBJ2-5	-	TRBV27	TRBD1	CATSPGQGRFRGQETQYF	TGTGCCACCTCCCCAGGACAGGGAAGGTTCAGGGGCCAAGAGACCCAGTACTTC
TRBJ2-2	-	TRBV27	TRBD2	CASSILAVGELFF	TGTGCCAGCAGTATACTAGCGGTCGGGGAGCTGTTTTTT
TRBJ2-3	many	TRBV7-2	-	CASSLSRVETYF	TGTGCCAGCAGCTTATCGAGGGTAGAAACATATTTT
TRBJ2-7	few	TRBV7-9	-	CASSPGTPLYEQYF	TGTGCCAGCAGCCCCGGGACCCCACTTTACGAGCAGTACTTC
TRBJ2-2	-	TRBV18	-	CASSPPSSGPNTGELFF	TGTGCCAGCTCACCACCTTCCAGCGGACCTAACACCGGGGAGCTGTTTTTT
TRBJ1-1	-	TRBV2	-	CASSESSVNTEAFF	TGTGCCAGCAGTGAATCTTCCGTGAACACTGAAGCTTTCTTT
TRBJ2-7	many	TRBV28	-	CASSAGFHPDVEQYF	TGTGCCAGCAGTGCAGGGTTTCACCCCGACGTAGAGCAGTACTTC
TRBJ2-1	-	TRBV2	-	CASSNLGGAYNEQFF	TGTGCCAGCAGCAACTTGGGGGGGGCTTACAATGAGCAGTTCTTC